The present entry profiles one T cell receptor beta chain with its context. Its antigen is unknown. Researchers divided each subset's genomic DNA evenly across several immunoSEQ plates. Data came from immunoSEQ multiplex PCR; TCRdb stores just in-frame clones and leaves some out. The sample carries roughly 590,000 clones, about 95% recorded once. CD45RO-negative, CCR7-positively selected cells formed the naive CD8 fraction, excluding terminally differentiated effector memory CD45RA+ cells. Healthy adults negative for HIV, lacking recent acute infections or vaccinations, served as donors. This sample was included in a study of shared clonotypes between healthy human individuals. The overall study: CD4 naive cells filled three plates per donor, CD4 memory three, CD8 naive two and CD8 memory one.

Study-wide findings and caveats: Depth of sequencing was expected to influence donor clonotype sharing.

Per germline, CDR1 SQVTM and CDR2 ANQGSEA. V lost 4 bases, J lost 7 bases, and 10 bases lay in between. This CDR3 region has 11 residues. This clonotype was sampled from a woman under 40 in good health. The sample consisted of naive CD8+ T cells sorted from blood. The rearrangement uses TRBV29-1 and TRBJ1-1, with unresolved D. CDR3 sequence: CSVVGRSEAFF. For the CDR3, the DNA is TGCAGCGTTGTAGGCAGGAGTGAAGCTTTCTTT. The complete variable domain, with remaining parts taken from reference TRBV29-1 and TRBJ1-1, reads SAVISQKPSRDICQRGTSLTIQCQVDSQVTMMFWYRQQPGQSLTLIATANQGSEATYESGFVIDKFPISRPNLTFSTLTVSNMSPEDSSIYLCSVVGRSEAFFGQGTRLTVV.